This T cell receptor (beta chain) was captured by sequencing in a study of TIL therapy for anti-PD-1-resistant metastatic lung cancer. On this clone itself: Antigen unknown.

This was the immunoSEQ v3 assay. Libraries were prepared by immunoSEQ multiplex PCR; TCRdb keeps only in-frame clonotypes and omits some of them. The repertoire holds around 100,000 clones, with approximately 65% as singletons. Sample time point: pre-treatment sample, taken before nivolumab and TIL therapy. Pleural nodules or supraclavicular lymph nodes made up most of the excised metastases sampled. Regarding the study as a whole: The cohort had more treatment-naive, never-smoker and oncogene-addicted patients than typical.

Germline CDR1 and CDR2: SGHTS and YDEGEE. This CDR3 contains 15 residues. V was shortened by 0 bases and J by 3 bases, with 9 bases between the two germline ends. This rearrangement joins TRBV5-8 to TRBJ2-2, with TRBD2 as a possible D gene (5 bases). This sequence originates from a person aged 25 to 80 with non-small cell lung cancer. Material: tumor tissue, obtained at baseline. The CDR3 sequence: CASSLDSGDTGELFF. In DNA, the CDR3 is TGTGCCAGCAGCTTGGACAGCGGAGACACCGGGGAGCTGTTTTTT. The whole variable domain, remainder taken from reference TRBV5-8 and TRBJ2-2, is EAGVTQSPTHLIKTRGQQATLRCSPISGHTSVYWYQQALGLGLQFLLWYDEGEERNRGNFPPRFSGRQFPNYSSELNVNALELEDSALYLCASSLDSGDTGELFFGEGSRLTVL.